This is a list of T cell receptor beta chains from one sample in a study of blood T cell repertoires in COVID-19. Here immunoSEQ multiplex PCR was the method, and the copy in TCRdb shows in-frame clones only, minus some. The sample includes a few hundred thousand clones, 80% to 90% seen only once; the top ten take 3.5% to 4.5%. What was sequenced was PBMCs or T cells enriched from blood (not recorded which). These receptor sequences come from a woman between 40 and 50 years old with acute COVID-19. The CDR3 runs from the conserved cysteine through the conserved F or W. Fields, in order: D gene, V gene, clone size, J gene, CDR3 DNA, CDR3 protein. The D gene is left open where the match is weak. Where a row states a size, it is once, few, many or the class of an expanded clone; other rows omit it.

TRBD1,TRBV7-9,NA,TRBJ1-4,TGTGCCAGCAGCTCCAGGGTGGGGGACAGGGGGCACGAAAAACTGTTTTTT,CASSSRVGDRGHEKLFF
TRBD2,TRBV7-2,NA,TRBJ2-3,TGTGCCAGCAGCTCAACCGGGACTAGGACAGATACGCAGTATTTT,CASSSTGTRTDTQYF
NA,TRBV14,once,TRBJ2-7,TGTGCCAGCAGCCGTGTCCGGGGGGAGCAGTACTTC,CASSRVRGEQYF
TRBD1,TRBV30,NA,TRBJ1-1,TGTGCCTACACGACAGGGGGAAACACTGAAGCTTTCTTT,CAYTTGGNTEAFF
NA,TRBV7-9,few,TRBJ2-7,TGTGCCAGCAGGCATGCCGGGGTGTCCGACGAGCAGTACTTC,CASRHAGVSDEQYF
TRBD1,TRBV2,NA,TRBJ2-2,TGTGCCAGCAGTGAAGAGACAGGGGGGCGGGAGCTGTTTTTT,CASSEETGGRELFF
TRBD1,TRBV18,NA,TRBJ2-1,TGTGCCAGCTCGAGGGACAGGAAATACAATGAGCAGTTCTTC,CASSRDRKYNEQFF
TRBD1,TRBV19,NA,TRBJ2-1,TGTGCCAGTAGTATTGTGACAGGGGGCGCGAGGCCTGAGCAGTTCTTC,CASSIVTGGARPEQFF
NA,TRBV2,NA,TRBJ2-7,TGTGCCAGCAGTGCGTTGGGACTGGTGGAGGGAGAGCAGTACTTC,CASSALGLVEGEQYF
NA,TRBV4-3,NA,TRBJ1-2,TGCGCCAGCAGCCAAGAAAGGACACAGTTCTATGGCTACACCTTC,CASSQERTQFYGYTF
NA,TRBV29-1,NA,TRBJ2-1,TGCAGCGTTATCATACCGAAGACTGGAGACAATGAGCAGTTCTTC,CSVIIPKTGDNEQFF
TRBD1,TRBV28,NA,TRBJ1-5,TGTGCCAGCAGTTTATCTCACAGGACAGGGGGAGGCAATCAGCCCCAGCATTTT,CASSLSHRTGGGNQPQHF
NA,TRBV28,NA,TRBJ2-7,TGTGCCAGCAGTTTTTATAGCTCCTACGAGCAGTACTTC,CASSFYSSYEQYF
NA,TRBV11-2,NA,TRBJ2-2,TGTGCCAGCACCTTAGGGCCCGGGGAGCTGTTTTTT,CASTLGPGELFF
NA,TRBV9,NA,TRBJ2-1,TGTGCCAGCAGCGTAGCTAGTCCCTCCTACAATGAGCAGTTCTTC,CASSVASPSYNEQFF
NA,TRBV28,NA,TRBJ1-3,TGTGCCAGCAGTACGGCTCCCTTGCGGAACACCATATATTTT,CASSTAPLRNTIYF
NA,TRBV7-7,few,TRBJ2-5,TGTGCCAGCAGCCCCGGACAGACCCCCTTGGAGACCCAGTACTTC,CASSPGQTPLETQYF
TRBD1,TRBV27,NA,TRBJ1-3,TGTGCCAGCAGTTCCCTGGGACAGTCGAGCTCTGGAAACACCATATATTTT,CASSSLGQSSSGNTIYF
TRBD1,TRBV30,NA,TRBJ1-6,TGTGCTATGGACAGGGTACATAATTCACCCCTCCACTTT,CAMDRVHNSPLHF
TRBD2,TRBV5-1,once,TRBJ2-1,TGCGCCAGCAGCACCGGACTAGCGGGAAGCTCCTACAATGAGCAGTTCTTC,CASSTGLAGSSYNEQFF
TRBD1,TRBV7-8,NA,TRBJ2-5,TGTGCCAGCAGCTTAAAGGGGGACAGGGTGAGGGAGACCCAGTACTTC,CASSLKGDRVRETQYF
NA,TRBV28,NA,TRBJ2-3,TGTGCCAGCAGCACGCAGGGCACTACCACAGATACGCAGTATTTT,CASSTQGTTTDTQYF
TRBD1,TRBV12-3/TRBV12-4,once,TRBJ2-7,TGTGCCAGCAGGACCGGGACAGGGCGCGAGCAGTACTTC,CASRTGTGREQYF
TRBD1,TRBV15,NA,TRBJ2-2,TGTGCCACCAGCCTAGGGGGCTCCTACGCCACCGGGGAGCTGTTTTTT,CATSLGGSYATGELFF
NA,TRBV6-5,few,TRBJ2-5,TGTGCCAGCGTATCAACTCGGGTCGAGACCCAGTACTTC,CASVSTRVETQYF
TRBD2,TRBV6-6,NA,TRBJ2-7,TGTGCCAGCAGTTACTCGACGGCGGGAGAGTTCGAGCAGTACTTC,CASSYSTAGEFEQYF
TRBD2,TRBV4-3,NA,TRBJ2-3,TGCGCCAGCAGCCAAGACGGGACTAGCGGCTTGGCCCGGGCAGATACGCAGTATTTT,CASSQDGTSGLARADTQYF
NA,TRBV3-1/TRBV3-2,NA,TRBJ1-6,TGTGCCAGCAGCCAATGGGGGGGGGACCTCCACTTT,CASSQWGGDLHF
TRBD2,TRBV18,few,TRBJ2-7,TGTGCCAGCTCACCAGGCCTCCTAGCGGGAGTAAACGAGCAGTACTTC,CASSPGLLAGVNEQYF
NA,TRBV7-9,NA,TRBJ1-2,TGTGCCAGCAGCTTCCAGGGCGGCTATGGCTACACCTTC,CASSFQGGYGYTF
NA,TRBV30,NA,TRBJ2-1,TGTGCCTGGAGTGTTGCGGTCGGTGAGCAGTTCTTC,CAWSVAVGEQFF
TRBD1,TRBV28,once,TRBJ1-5,TGTGCCAGCAGATCAGGGGGCTGGGGCAATCAGCCCCAGCATTTT,CASRSGGWGNQPQHF
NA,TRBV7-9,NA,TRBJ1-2,TGTGCCAGCAGCTCACAGGGAAATGGGGGTGGCTACACCTTC,CASSSQGNGGGYTF
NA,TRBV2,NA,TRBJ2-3,TGTGCCAGCAGGGGGGGAATAGGACACCCATTGGGCGGGCCTAGCACAGATACGCAGTATTTT,CASRGGIGHPLGGPSTDTQYF
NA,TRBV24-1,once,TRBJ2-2,TGTGCCACCAGTGACACCTATAATTACAGGGACACCGGGGAGCTGTTTTTT,CATSDTYNYRDTGELFF